The text below deals with one T cell receptor (beta chain). Here immunoSEQ multiplex PCR was the method, and the copy in TCRdb shows in-frame clones only, minus some. The profile covers roughly 80,000 clones, with 78% appearing a single time and roughly 15% taken by the ten largest. The sample originates from a study of blood T cell repertoires in COVID-19. V was clipped by 6 bases and J by 3 bases; unmatched bases: 14. In germline, CDR1 is KGHDR, CDR2 SFDVKD. This CDR3 has 17 amino acids. This receptor was identified in a human donor in a cohort sampled during active COVID-19. The sample was peripheral blood. The genes are TRBV24-1 and TRBJ2-7; 9 nucleotides align to TRBD1. CDR3 residues: CATSPTGGLDGVYEQYF. DNA for the CDR3: TGTGCCACCAGTCCGACAGGGGGTTTGGATGGGGTCTACGAGCAGTACTTC.